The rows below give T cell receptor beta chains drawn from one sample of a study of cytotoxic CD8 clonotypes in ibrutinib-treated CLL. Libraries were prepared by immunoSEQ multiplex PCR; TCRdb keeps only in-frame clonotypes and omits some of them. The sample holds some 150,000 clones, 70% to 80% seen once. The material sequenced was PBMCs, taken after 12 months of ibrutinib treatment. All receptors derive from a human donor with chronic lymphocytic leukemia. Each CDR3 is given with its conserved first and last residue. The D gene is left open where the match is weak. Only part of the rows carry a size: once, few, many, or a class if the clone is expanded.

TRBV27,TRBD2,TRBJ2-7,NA,CASSRGQLAGSSYEQYF,TGTGCCAGCAGTCGTGGGCAACTAGCGGGTAGCTCCTACGAGCAGTACTTC
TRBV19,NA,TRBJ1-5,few,CASSAGVGQPQHF,TGTGCCAGTAGTGCGGGGGTTGGTCAGCCCCAGCATTTT
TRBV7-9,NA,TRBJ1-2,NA,CASSLLGNGYTF,TGTGCCAGCAGCTTGTTGGGGAATGGCTACACCTTC
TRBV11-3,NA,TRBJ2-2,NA,CASSASGGPVTGELFF,TGTGCCAGCAGCGCAAGCGGAGGGCCGGTCACCGGGGAGCTGTTTTTT
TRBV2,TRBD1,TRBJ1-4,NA,CASSPYGQGGGEKLFF,TGTGCCAGCAGTCCATACGGACAGGGTGGAGGTGAAAAACTGTTTTTT
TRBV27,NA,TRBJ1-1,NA,CASSLSRGAEAFF,TGTGCCAGCAGTTTATCGAGGGGGGCTGAAGCTTTCTTT
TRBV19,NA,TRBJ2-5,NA,CASSIGTEETQYF,TGTGCCAGTAGTATAGGAACAGAAGAGACCCAGTACTTC
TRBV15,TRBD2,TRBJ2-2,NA,CATSGRLAGVVAGELFF,TGTGCCACCAGCGGAAGACTAGCGGGAGTTGTTGCCGGGGAGCTGTTTTTT
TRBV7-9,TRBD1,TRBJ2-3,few,CASSLGQGNTDTQYF,TGTGCCAGCAGCTTAGGACAGGGAAACACAGATACGCAGTATTTT
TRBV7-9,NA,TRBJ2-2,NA,CASRRSGANTGELFF,TGTGCCAGCAGAAGGTCGGGCGCGAACACCGGGGAGCTGTTTTTT
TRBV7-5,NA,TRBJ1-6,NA,CVRQGQGSSYNSPLHF,TGTGTCAGACAAGGACAGGGGAGCTCCTATAATTCACCCCTCCACTTT
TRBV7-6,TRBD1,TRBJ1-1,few,CASSLPGGTEAFF,TGTGCCAGCAGCCTACCAGGGGGGACTGAAGCTTTCTTT
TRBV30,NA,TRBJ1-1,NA,CAWSENTEDFF,TGTGCCTGGAGCGAAAACACTGAAGATTTCTTT
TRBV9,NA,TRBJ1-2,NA,CASSSGNAKYGYTF,TGTGCCAGCAGTTCCGGGAATGCTAAGTATGGCTACACCTTC
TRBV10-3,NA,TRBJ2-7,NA,CAISELGQGTDEQYF,TGTGCCATCAGTGAGCTAGGGCAGGGGACTGACGAGCAGTACTTC
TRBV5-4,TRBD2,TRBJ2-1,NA,CASSPLGRSYNEQFF,TGTGCCAGCAGCCCCCTCGGGAGGTCCTACAATGAGCAGTTCTTC
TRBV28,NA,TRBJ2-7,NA,CASSYGQFYEQYF,TGTGCCAGCAGTTACGGACAGTTCTACGAGCAGTACTTC
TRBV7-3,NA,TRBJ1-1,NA,CASSLLGSDTEAFF,TGTGCCAGCAGCTTACTGGGGAGCGACACTGAAGCTTTCTTT
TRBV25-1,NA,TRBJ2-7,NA,CASSEYGRDEQYF,TGTGCCAGCAGTGAATATGGCAGGGACGAGCAGTACTTC
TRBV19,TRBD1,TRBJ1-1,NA,CASSLGTGNLNTEAFF,TGTGCCAGTAGTCTCGGGACAGGAAACTTGAACACTGAAGCTTTCTTT
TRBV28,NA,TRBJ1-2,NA,CASSLWGGERYTF,TGTGCCAGCAGTTTATGGGGCGGGGAGCGCTACACCTTC
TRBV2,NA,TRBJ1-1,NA,CASRAGEVGSTEAFF,TGTGCCAGCAGGGCAGGGGAGGTAGGGTCCACTGAAGCTTTCTTT
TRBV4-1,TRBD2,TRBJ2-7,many,CASSHLGRADREQYF,TGCGCCAGCAGCCACCTCGGGAGGGCCGACCGCGAGCAGTACTTC
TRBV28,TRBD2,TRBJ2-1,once,CASSLFWASGRNEQFF,TGTGCCAGCAGTTTATTTTGGGCTAGCGGGAGGAATGAGCAGTTCTTC
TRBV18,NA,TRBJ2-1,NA,CASSPLTGDNEQFF,TGTGCCAGCTCACCACTTACGGGGGACAATGAGCAGTTCTTC
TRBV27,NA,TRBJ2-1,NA,CASSTGTQYNEQFF,TGTGCCAGCAGTACTGGGACTCAATACAATGAGCAGTTCTTC
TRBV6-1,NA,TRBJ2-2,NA,CASSERRPGELFF,TGTGCCAGCAGTGAAAGGCGACCCGGGGAGCTGTTTTTT
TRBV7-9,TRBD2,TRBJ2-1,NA,CASSLTLAEGYNEQFF,TGTGCCAGCAGCTTGACGCTAGCGGAGGGATACAATGAGCAGTTCTTC
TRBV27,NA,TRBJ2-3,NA,CASRRHEDYTDTQYF,TGTGCCAGCAGACGACACGAGGACTACACAGATACGCAGTATTTT
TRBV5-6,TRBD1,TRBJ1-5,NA,CASSLNDRADQPQHF,TGTGCCAGCAGCTTGAACGACAGGGCCGATCAGCCCCAGCATTTT
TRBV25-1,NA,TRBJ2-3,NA,CASSLGGDTQYF,TGTGCCAGCAGTCTAGGCGGGGATACGCAGTATTTT
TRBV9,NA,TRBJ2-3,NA,CASSPGIRTDTQYF,TGTGCCAGCAGCCCCGGGATCCGCACAGATACGCAGTATTTT
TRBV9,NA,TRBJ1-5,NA,CASSAEGFPHQPQHF,TGTGCCAGCAGCGCCGAGGGTTTCCCGCATCAGCCCCAGCATTTT
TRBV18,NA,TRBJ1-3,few,CASSPEDLRSGNTIYF,TGTGCCAGCTCACCCGAAGACCTACGCTCTGGAAACACCATATATTTT
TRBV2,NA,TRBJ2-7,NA,CASSAPGIQSSYEQYF,TGTGCCAGCAGTGCACCGGGCATACAAAGCTCCTACGAGCAGTACTTC
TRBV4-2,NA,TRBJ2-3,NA,CASSQGAGADTDTQYF,TGTGCCAGCAGCCAAGGGGCGGGGGCCGACACAGATACGCAGTATTTT
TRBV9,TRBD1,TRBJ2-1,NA,CASSAKFGTGDAEQFF,TGTGCCAGCAGCGCGAAATTCGGGACAGGGGATGCTGAGCAGTTCTTC
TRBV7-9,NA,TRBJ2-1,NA,CASSLAGNRNEQFF,TGTGCCAGCAGCTTAGCCGGGAACCGCAATGAGCAGTTCTTC
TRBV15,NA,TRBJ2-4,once,CATSRQGRVNIQYF,TGTGCCACCAGCAGACAGGGGAGAGTAAACATTCAGTACTTC
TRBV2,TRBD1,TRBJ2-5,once,CASTRDRVQETQYF,TGTGCCAGCACACGGGACAGGGTACAAGAGACCCAGTACTTC